These 20 T cell receptor beta chains share one sample of origin, sequenced in a study of control samples from healthy donors and cancer patients. Method: immunoSEQ multiplex PCR; TCRdb's copy keeps in-frame clones and lacks some. The profile shows approximately 70,000 clones, 90% of them singletons. Sequencing was performed on PBMCs. The receptors stem from a woman in her fifties or sixties with colorectal cancer.

The J gene is TRBJ1-2, the V gene TRBV19, with no clear D. This CDR3 has 15 amino acids. V shed 5 bases and J shed 0 bases, with 13 bases lying between them. CDR1 is LNHDA and CDR2 is SQIVND in the germline V gene (reference sequence). In DNA form, the CDR3 reads TGTGCCAGTAGTGTCGGACCTACAGCTAACTATGGCTACACCTTC. Protein sequence: CASSVGPTANYGYTF.

This clone was recorded once. The chain uses TRBV5-4 and TRBJ2-1, with TRBD2 matching over 14 bases. V was pared by 4 bases and J by 0 bases, with 6 bases of the junction left unmatched. CDR3 length: 18 amino acids. Germline V CDR1 and CDR2: SGHNT, YYREEE (reference sequence). CDR3 region: CASSAGLAGAGSYNEQFF. The CDR3 nucleotides are TGTGCCAGCAGCGCGGGACTAGCGGGGGCCGGCTCCTACAATGAGCAGTTCTTC.

The chain uses TRBV5-8 and TRBJ2-7; 8 positions agree with TRBD2. Per germline, CDR1 SGHTS and CDR2 YDEGEE. After removal of 0 bases from V and 2 bases from J, the junction contained 4 bases not matched to a gene. The CDR3 consists of 15 residues. The CDR3 nucleotides read TGTGCCAGCAGCTTGGCCGAACTAGCGGCCTACGAGCAGTACTTC. Its translation: CASSLAELAAYEQYF.

The rearrangement links TRBV6-5 to TRBJ1-5; tentatively, D is TRBD1 (5 bases). Germline CDR1 MNHEY, CDR2 SVGAGI. The V and J ends lost 10 bases and 5 bases respectively, with 18 bases between them. This CDR3 is 14 amino acids long. CDR3 in DNA: TGTGCCACAAGCCCGACAGCCAGCGATCAGCCCCAGCATTTT. The encoded protein is CATSPTASDQPQHF.

This clone appeared once. The gene calls are TRBV5-1 and TRBJ2-1; 9 nucleotides line up with TRBD2. The germline V gene has CDR1 SGHRS and CDR2 YFSETQ. V lost 2 bases and J lost 9; bases outside the gene matches: 9. The CDR3 has 15 residues. The CDR3 coding sequence is TGCGCCAGCAGCTTCCCCAGCGGGAGGAAGGGTGAGCAGTTCTTC. Translating it yields CASSFPSGRKGEQFF.

This chain uses TRBV7-3 with TRBJ1-6, with D perhaps matching TRBD1 (5 bases). The CDR3 has 15 residues. The V gene lost 0 bases and the J gene lost 6 bases, with 9 bases spanning the gap. Germline-derived CDR1 and CDR2 are SGHTA and FQGTGA. The CDR3 reads CASSLTGGSNSPLHF. The CDR3 DNA follows: TGTGCCAGCAGCTTAACGGGGGGGAGTAATTCACCCCTCCACTTT. Based on the CDR3 plus reference TRBV7-3 and TRBJ1-6, the full variable domain is GAGVSQTPSNKVTEKGKYVELRCDPISGHTALYWYRQSLGQGPEFLIYFQGTGAADDSGLPNDRFFAVRPEGSVSTLKIQRTERGDSAVYLCASSLTGGSNSPLHFGNGTRLTVT.

The chain recombines TRBV11-3 with TRBJ2-1, with a possible D match to TRBD2 (7 bases). CDR1 and CDR2 from the germline V gene are SGHNT and YENEEA. This CDR3 spans 16 amino acids. V lost 2 bases to trimming and J lost 4 bases, with 15 bases between them. The CDR3 sequence is CASSLTSRGAYNEQFF. The CDR3, as DNA: TGTGCCAGCAGCTTAACGTCTCGGGGGGCTTACAATGAGCAGTTCTTC.

The chain uses TRBV10-3 and TRBJ2-2, with D possibly matching TRBD2 (6 bases). Trimming took 4 bases from V and 0 from J, leaving 9 bases between them. The germline V gene encodes CDR1 ENHRY and CDR2 SYGVKD. The CDR3 runs 15 residues. Written as DNA, the CDR3 is TGTGCCATCAGTGGGGGGACTTCGAACACCGGGGAGCTGTTTTTT. It encodes CAISGGTSNTGELFF.

The genes are TRBV19 and TRBJ2-6; D is perhaps TRBD1 (5 bases). Germline loops: CDR1 LNHDA, CDR2 SQIVND (reference sequence). The CDR3 is made up of 17 amino acids. V lost 7 bases, J lost 0 bases, and 16 bases lay in between. CDR3 protein: CASTTQGGSSGANVLTF. The CDR3 nucleotides are TGTGCCAGTACCACCCAGGGCGGATCCTCTGGGGCCAACGTCCTGACTTTC.

V is TRBV3-1 (or the pseudogene TRBV3-2) and J is TRBJ2-6; D unresolved. Germline V gene lookup returns CDR1 LGHDT and CDR2 YNNKEL (reference sequence). V lost 1 base, J lost 0 bases, and 7 bases lay in between. This CDR3 has 16 amino acids. In nucleotides, the CDR3 is TGTGCCAGCAGCCAAGCCGCGACCTCTGGGGCCAACGTCCTGACTTTC. It is translated as CASSQAATSGANVLTF.

The CDR3 spells CASTAGPYNEQFF. CDR3 bases: TGTGCCAGCACAGCGGGACCTTACAATGAGCAGTTCTTC. The J gene is TRBJ2-1, the V gene TRBV27, with 7 bases that match TRBD2. Germline V gives CDR1 MNHEY, CDR2 SMNVEV (reference sequence). Trimming cost V 7 bases and J 4 bases; bases outside gene matches: 4. The CDR3 is made up of 13 amino acids.

This rearrangement joins TRBV19 to TRBJ1-4, with D possibly being TRBD1 (6 bases). The CDR3 sequence is 14 residues long. Germline V gene sequence: CDR1 LNHDA, CDR2 SQIVND (reference sequence). Trimming left V 3 bases short and J 6 bases short, with 11 bases between. The CDR3 region is CASSIGGAYEKLFF. Here the CDR3 DNA reads TGTGCCAGTAGTATTGGGGGGGCCTATGAAAAACTGTTTTTT.

The chain joins TRBV5-1 to TRBJ1-1, with a possible D match to TRBD1 (5 bases). The germline V gene encodes CDR1 SGHRS and CDR2 YFSETQ. Trimming left V 3 bases short and J 0 bases short, with 18 bases between. The CDR3 is made up of 17 amino acids. This chain's CDR3 is CASSSRPLGEMNTEAFF. Here the CDR3 DNA reads TGCGCCAGCAGCTCCAGGCCCTTGGGGGAGATGAACACTGAAGCTTTCTTT.

The chain carries TRBV7-2 and TRBJ2-1, with a possible D match to TRBD1 (6 bases). V lost 5 bases and J 3 bases, leaving 11 bases between the germline ends. The CDR3 is made up of 14 amino acids. The germline V gene encodes CDR1 SGHTA and CDR2 FQGNSA. The CDR3 DNA sequence: TGTGCCAGCAGCCCGCTGGACAGCTACAATGAGCAGTTCTTC. Translated, it gives CASSPLDSYNEQFF.

The sample holds one count of this clone. The CDR3 spells CASSPGTGGPSPSYEQYF. The CDR3, as DNA: TGCGCCAGCAGTCCCGGGACAGGGGGCCCTAGCCCTTCCTACGAGCAGTACTTC. The V and J genes are TRBV5-1 and TRBJ2-7, with TRBD1 identical over 12 bases. The CDR3 has 18 amino acids. Germline loops: CDR1 SGHRS, CDR2 YFSETQ. Unmatched junction bases numbered 13, after V lost 5 bases and J lost 1 base.

The sample holds a few counts of this clone. V is TRBV12-3 or TRBV12-4 and J is TRBJ2-5; D gene unclear. V lost 8 bases to trimming and J lost 5 bases, with 12 bases between them. CDR3 length: 12 amino acids. CDR3 nucleotide sequence: TGTGCCAGCGCCCTTGGGTCGGAGACCCAGTACTTC. This translates into CASALGSETQYF.

This clone was picked up a small number of times. The CDR3 region has the DNA TGTGCCAGCAGCTTGACAGGGCAACGTGGCGATACGCAGTATTTT. This translates into CASSLTGQRGDTQYF. V and J are TRBV11-2 and TRBJ2-3, with 7 bases aligning to TRBD1. The CDR3 loop spans 15 amino acids. J was trimmed by 6 bases and V by 3 bases; bases with no gene match: 9. In germline, CDR1 is SGHAT, CDR2 FQNNGV. The whole variable domain, filled in from reference TRBV11-2 and TRBJ2-3, reads EAGVAQSPRYKIIEKRQSVAFWCNPISGHATLYWYQQILGQGPKLLIQFQNNGVVDDSQLPKDRFSAERLKGVDSTLKIQPAKLEDSAVYLCASSLTGQRGDTQYFGPGTRLTVL.

The chain employs TRBV28 and TRBJ2-4, with 9 bases that match TRBD2. The CDR3 extends over 14 amino acids. Germline V CDR1 and CDR2: MDHEN, SYDVKM. Germline trimming cut 5 bases from V and 5 bases from J; bases unmatched to any gene: 4. The CDR3, as DNA: TGTGCCAGCAGTCCCGCGGGAGGGGAAAACATTCAGTACTTC. Protein: CASSPAGGENIQYF.

This chain uses TRBV29-1 with TRBJ1-5; D perhaps matches TRBD1 (5 bases). This CDR3 has 12 residues. Germline V gene data show CDR1 as SQVTM and CDR2 as ANQGSEA. Trimming removed 5 bases from V and 4 bases from J, with 9 bases in between. CDR3: CSVSGENQPQHF. CDR3 sequence (DNA): TGCAGCGTTTCGGGGGAGAATCAGCCCCAGCATTTT. The whole variable domain, remainder taken from reference TRBV29-1 and TRBJ1-5, is SAVISQKPSRDICQRGTSLTIQCQVDSQVTMMFWYRQQPGQSLTLIATANQGSEATYESGFVIDKFPISRPNLTFSTLTVSNMSPEDSSIYLCSVSGENQPQHFGDGTRLSIL.

This clone appeared a single time. CDR3 sequence: CASSEVGGTYTEAFF. CDR3 bases: TGTGCCAGCAGTGAAGTTGGGGGGACATACACTGAAGCTTTCTTT. The rearrangement joins TRBV2 to TRBJ1-1; tentative D call: TRBD1 (6 bases). V was pared by 1 base and J by 3 bases, with 12 bases between. CDR1 and CDR2 from the germline V gene are SNHLY and FYNNEI. This CDR3 comprises 15 residues.